These 10 T cell receptor beta chains were all obtained from the same sample, sequenced in a study of cytomegalovirus exposure and HLA in healthy donors. Only in-frame clones appear in the TCRdb table, and some are missing; sequencing was by immunoSEQ multiplex PCR. The table lists about 65,000 clones, about 94% of them singletons. The sequenced sample consisted of PBMCs. The receptor set was obtained from a man aged 18 to 30 in good health and CMV-seropositive.

This rearrangement joins TRBV15 to TRBJ2-3; D is perhaps TRBD1 (5 bases). V lost 1 base to trimming and J lost 0 bases, with 11 bases between them. Germline lookup yields CDR1 LNHNV and CDR2 YYDKDF (reference sequence). This CDR3 is 16 amino acids long. The CDR3 region has the DNA TGTGCCACCAGCAGAGTGAGACAGTCTAGCACAGATACGCAGTATTTT. Protein: CATSRVRQSSTDTQYF.

The rearrangement links TRBV28 to TRBJ2-7; TRBD2 matches at 7 bases. CDR1 MDHEN and CDR2 SYDVKM come from the germline V gene. This CDR3 is 15 amino acids long. The trim removed 3 bases at V and 0 bases at J, leaving 5 bases unmatched. This chain's CDR3 is CASSFWRTSSYEQYF. The CDR3 DNA is TGTGCCAGCAGTTTTTGGCGGACTAGCTCCTACGAGCAGTACTTC.

The V call is TRBV28, the J call TRBJ2-1; 9 bases are shared with TRBD1. CDR3 size: 16 residues. J was trimmed by 8 bases and V by 6 bases; bases with no gene match: 14. The V gene's germline CDR1 is MDHEN and CDR2 SYDVKM. Here the CDR3 DNA reads TGTGCCAGCAGACCCGGGACAGGGAGGTATAACGATGAGCAGTTCTTC. Translating gives CASRPGTGRYNDEQFF.

J is TRBJ1-4 and V is TRBV5-4; 7 bases match TRBD1. This CDR3 contains 13 residues. CDR1 is SGHNT, CDR2 YYREEE, per germline (reference sequence). Germline trimming cut 3 bases from V and 8 bases from J; bases unmatched to any gene: 4. CDR3 residues: CASSSMDREKLFF. CDR3 DNA: TGTGCCAGCAGCTCCATGGACAGGGAAAAACTGTTTTTT.

The rearrangement links TRBV9 to TRBJ2-1, with D perhaps TRBD2 (5 bases). Trimming stripped 7 bases from V and 0 bases from J, with 11 bases between. CDR3 size: 14 residues. Germline CDR1 is SGDLS and CDR2 is YYNGEE. CDR3 DNA sequence: TGTGCCAGCGGCGGACTCAGCTCCTACAATGAGCAGTTCTTC. It codes for CASGGLSSYNEQFF.

J is TRBJ2-5 and V is TRBV7-9; D perhaps matches TRBD1 (5 bases). Trimming cost V 2 bases and J 5 bases, with 15 bases left between them. CDR1 SEHNR and CDR2 FQNEAQ come from the germline V gene (reference sequence). CDR3 size: 15 residues. In nucleotides, the CDR3 is TGTGCCAGCAGCTTAAAGTGGGGCCTTCCTGAGACCCAGTACTTC. Protein: CASSLKWGLPETQYF.

The chain employs TRBV4-1 and TRBJ2-1; 8 bases line up with TRBD2. There are 17 residues in the CDR3. Trimming at V came to 1 base and at J to 6 bases, leaving 11 bases not matched to a gene. Germline loops: CDR1 MGHRA, CDR2 YSYEKL. CDR3: CASSQGRGVTSGNEQFF. The CDR3 DNA is TGCGCCAGCAGCCAAGGCCGAGGGGTAACTAGCGGCAATGAGCAGTTCTTC.

This chain joins TRBV9 and TRBJ1-2, with unresolved D. Germline CDR1 SGDLS, CDR2 YYNGEE. Deletions cut 1 base from V and 2 bases from J, with 12 bases between. The CDR3 runs 15 residues. In DNA form, the CDR3 reads TGTGCCAGCAGCGTATCTCTAGACTCAAACTATGGCTACACCTTC. It codes for CASSVSLDSNYGYTF.

The chain is built from TRBV10-3 and TRBJ2-3; TRBD1 aligns across 10 bases. V trimming: 5 bases; J trimming: 3 bases; junction bases outside the gene matches: 8. CDR1 and CDR2 (germline): ENHRY, SYGVKD. This CDR3 contains 16 residues. CDR3 DNA sequence: TGTGCCATCAGTCCCCTCGGACAGGGGGTAACAGATACGCAGTATTTT. Encoded protein: CAISPLGQGVTDTQYF.

The rearrangement links TRBV6-4 to TRBJ1-5; D ambiguous. The CDR3 length is 16 residues. V was pared by 1 base and J by 0 bases, with 10 bases between. Germline values: CDR1 MRHNA, CDR2 SNTAGT. CDR3 in DNA: TGTGCCAGCAGTGACTTGGTCGGTTATAGCAATCAGCCCCAGCATTTT. Translating gives CASSDLVGYSNQPQHF.